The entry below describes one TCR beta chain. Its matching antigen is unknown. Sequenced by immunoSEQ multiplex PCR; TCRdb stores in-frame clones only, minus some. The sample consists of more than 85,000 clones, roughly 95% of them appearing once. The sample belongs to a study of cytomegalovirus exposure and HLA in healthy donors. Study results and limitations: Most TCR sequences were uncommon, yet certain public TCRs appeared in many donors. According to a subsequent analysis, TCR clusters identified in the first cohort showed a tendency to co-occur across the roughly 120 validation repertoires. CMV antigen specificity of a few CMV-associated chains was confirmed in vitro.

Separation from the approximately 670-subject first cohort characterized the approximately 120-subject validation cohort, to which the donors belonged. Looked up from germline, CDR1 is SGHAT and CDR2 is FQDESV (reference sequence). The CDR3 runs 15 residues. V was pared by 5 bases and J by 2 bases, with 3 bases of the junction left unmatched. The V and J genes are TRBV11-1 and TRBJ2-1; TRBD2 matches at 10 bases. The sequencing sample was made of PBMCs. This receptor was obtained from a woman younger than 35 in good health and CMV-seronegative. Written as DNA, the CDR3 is TGTGCCAGCAGCCTCGGGACTAGCGCCTACAATGAGCAGTTCTTC. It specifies CASSLGTSAYNEQFF.